These 29 T cell receptor beta chains came from one sample sequenced in a study of T cell changes during pregnancy in multiple sclerosis. This table comes from immunoSEQ multiplex PCR, and its TCRdb copy is limited to in-frame clones, with some not included. The table has about 40,000 clones, approximately 91% seen once; the top ten hold around 4.1%. The sequences come from CD8+ T cells from peripheral blood mononuclear cells, collected in the first trimester of pregnancy. Source of these receptors: a female donor with multiple sclerosis, enrolled in a pregnancy study.

The chain links TRBV7-9 to TRBJ1-1; 8 bases map to TRBD1. V trimming: 5 bases; J trimming: 1 base; junction bases outside the gene matches: 6. This CDR3 is 15 amino acids long. Germline assignment: CDR1 SEHNR and CDR2 FQNEAQ (reference sequence). Here the CDR3 DNA reads TGTGCCAGCAGCCCTTGGACAGGGCCGAACACTGAAGCTTTCTTT. Encoded protein: CASSPWTGPNTEAFF.

The gene calls are TRBV4-1 and TRBJ2-1, with 13 bases fitting TRBD2. Germline V gene data show CDR1 as MGHRA and CDR2 as YSYEKL. CDR3 length equals 17 residues. The V gene end was trimmed by 2 bases and the J gene end by 6 bases; junction bases not matched to a gene: 7. This chain's CDR3 is CASSQPRTSGGFNEQFF. CDR3 in DNA: TGCGCCAGCAGCCAACCCAGGACTAGCGGGGGATTCAATGAGCAGTTCTTC.

CDR3 sequence: CASSPRGLAGHNEQFF. The CDR3 coding sequence is TGTGCCAGCAGCCCGAGGGGACTAGCGGGCCACAATGAGCAGTTCTTC. The chain links TRBV7-2 to TRBJ2-1; TRBD2 matches at 12 bases. V dropped 5 bases and J dropped 5; count of bases not matched to a gene: 7. This CDR3 has 16 amino acids. Germline-derived CDR1 and CDR2 are SGHTA and FQGNSA.

The genes are TRBV19 and TRBJ2-7, with 7 bases that match TRBD2. This CDR3 spans 14 amino acids. V was pared by 5 bases and J by 2 bases, with 6 bases of the junction left unmatched. Germline lookup yields CDR1 LNHDA and CDR2 SQIVND (reference sequence). CDR3 residues: CASSWASGTYEQYF. The CDR3, as DNA: TGTGCCAGTAGTTGGGCTAGCGGAACCTACGAGCAGTACTTC.

The V call is TRBV7-8, the J call TRBJ2-2; possible D gene TRBD1, 6 bases. Germline-derived CDR1 and CDR2 are SGHVS and FQNEAQ. V shed 1 base and J shed 4 bases, with 19 bases lying between them. The CDR3 runs 18 residues. The CDR3 spells CASSLEVRGTLSTGELFF. The CDR3 bases are TGTGCCAGCAGCTTAGAAGTCAGGGGTACTCTCAGCACCGGGGAGCTGTTTTTT.

The chain combines TRBV7-3 with TRBJ1-1; the D gene is possibly TRBD1 (5 bases). V was clipped by 5 bases and J by 5 bases, with 12 bases between them. Germline assignment: CDR1 SGHTA and CDR2 FQGTGA. The CDR3 length is 13 residues. DNA for the CDR3: TGTGCCAGCAGCCTCTCCCGGGGGACTGAAGCTTTCTTT. Encoded protein: CASSLSRGTEAFF. Full variable domain (outside the CDR3, taken from reference TRBV7-3 and TRBJ1-1): GAGVSQTPSNKVTEKGKYVELRCDPISGHTALYWYRQSLGQGPEFLIYFQGTGAADDSGLPNDRFFAVRPEGSVSTLKIQRTERGDSAVYLCASSLSRGTEAFFGQGTRLTVV.

The chain carries TRBV2 and TRBJ1-5; 8 bases map to TRBD1. The germline gives CDR1 SNHLY, CDR2 FYNNEI. After removal of 1 base from V and 6 bases from J, the junction contained 8 bases not matched to a gene. CDR3 length: 16 amino acids. CDR3 DNA sequence: TGTGCCAGCAGTGAAGGGGGGCAGGGGGCGCTTCAGCCCCAGCATTTT. Its protein product is CASSEGGQGALQPQHF.

This clone is a singleton in its sample. This rearrangement joins TRBV4-1 to TRBJ2-2, with 7 bases that match TRBD1. Germline V lookup: CDR1 MGHRA, CDR2 YSYEKL. The CDR3 covers 16 residues. V gave up 4 bases and J gave up 5 bases; unmatched junction bases: 10. CDR3 bases: TGCGCCAGCAGCCTTACCCGACAGGGTGGAACCGGGGAGCTGTTTTTT. Translation: CASSLTRQGGTGELFF.

This clone is a singleton in its sample. This chain links TRBV15 with TRBJ1-1; no reliable D call. V lost 3 bases and J 1 base, leaving 6 bases between the germline ends. This CDR3 is 13 amino acids long. CDR1 LNHNV and CDR2 YYDKDF come from the germline V gene (reference sequence). DNA of the CDR3: TGTGCCACCAGCAGGGGAGGGAACACTGAAGCTTTCTTT. It yields the protein CATSRGGNTEAFF.

The V call is TRBV30, the J call TRBJ1-5; 7 bases match TRBD1. CDR1 and CDR2 from the germline V gene are GTSNPN and SVGIG (reference sequence). V lost 0 bases and J lost 7; bases outside the gene matches: 6. The CDR3 has 14 residues. For the CDR3, the DNA is TGTGCCTGGAGTGTACGGGACAGCCCACAGCCCCAGCATTTT. Translated, it gives CAWSVRDSPQPQHF.

Written as DNA, the CDR3 is TGCGCCAGCAGCCAAGAGCGGGGAGGATACGAGCAGTACTTC. Its translation: CASSQERGGYEQYF. The chain couples TRBV4-1 to TRBJ2-7; D might be TRBD2 (6 bases). The germline V and J ends were trimmed by 0 bases and 4 bases, with 10 bases remaining between them. Germline assignment: CDR1 MGHRA and CDR2 YSYEKL. This CDR3 is 14 amino acids long.

This clone was seen just once. V usage is TRBV27 and J usage is TRBJ1-1, with a tentative D call TRBD1 (5 bases). The V end lost 7 bases, the J end lost 4 bases, and 16 bases lay between the germline ends. There are 14 residues in the CDR3. Per germline, CDR1 MNHEY and CDR2 SMNVEV (reference sequence). CDR3 bases: TGTGCCAGCACCCCCGGGGGGGTTAGCACTGAAGCTTTCTTT. It codes for CASTPGGVSTEAFF.

V gene TRBV27 combines with J gene TRBJ2-1, with 7 bases fitting TRBD1. CDR3 length: 17 residues. V was clipped by 3 bases and J by 0 bases; unmatched bases: 8. CDR1 MNHEY and CDR2 SMNVEV come from the germline V gene (reference sequence). Here the CDR3 reads CASSFSRGPYSYNEQFF. For the CDR3, the DNA is TGTGCCAGCAGTTTCTCGAGGGGGCCCTACTCCTACAATGAGCAGTTCTTC.

This rearrangement joins TRBV10-3 to TRBJ1-2, with a weak D call TRBD1 (5 bases). CDR1 and CDR2 from the germline V gene are ENHRY and SYGVKD. V was trimmed by 8 bases and J by 5 bases, leaving 15 bases between them. The CDR3 is made up of 13 amino acids. The CDR3 DNA sequence: TGTGCCATCGACGCAGGGATGCCATATGGCTACACCTTC. Translating it yields CAIDAGMPYGYTF.

This clone is medium-sized in the sample. The V gene is TRBV21-1, the J gene TRBJ1-2; TRBD1, the D gene given by the table, was not confirmed from the DNA. TRBV21-1 is shown as a pseudogene. This CDR3 is built from 14 residues. The CDR3 region is CASSNTQGKYGYTF. The CDR3 nucleotides read TGTGCCAGCAGCAACACACAGGGGAAGTATGGCTACACCTTC.

This clone was recorded once. V and J are TRBV13 and TRBJ2-5; 13 bases line up with TRBD2. V dropped 0 bases and J dropped 1; count of bases not matched to a gene: 2. Germline V gene lookup returns CDR1 PRHDT and CDR2 FYEKMQ (reference sequence). This CDR3 comprises 17 residues. The CDR3 DNA follows: TGTGCCAGCAGCTTAGGGACTAGCGGGGGGACCCAAGAGACCCAGTACTTC. Translation: CASSLGTSGGTQETQYF.

There are a few counts of this clone. This rearrangement joins TRBV2 to TRBJ1-1; D perhaps matches TRBD1 (6 bases). Germline values: CDR1 SNHLY, CDR2 FYNNEI. This CDR3 contains 10 residues. Written as DNA, the CDR3 is TGTGCATCCTCAGGGGTTGAAGCTTTCTTT. Translated: CASSGVEAFF.

The chain joins TRBV5-1 to TRBJ2-5, with 7 bases lining up with TRBD2. The V gene's germline CDR1 is SGHRS and CDR2 YFSETQ. V dropped 4 bases and J dropped 1; count of bases not matched to a gene: 7. The CDR3 consists of 15 residues. The CDR3 DNA reads as TGCGCCAGCAGCCCGGGGGGAGGTTTCCAAGAGACCCAGTACTTC. This encodes CASSPGGGFQETQYF.

The chain recombines TRBV1 with TRBJ1-3. TRBV1 is a documented pseudogene. The CDR3 loop spans 16 amino acids. The CDR3: CTSSQAPRTRENTIYF. CDR3 nucleotide sequence: TGCACCAGCAGCCAAGCCCCAAGGACTAGGGAAAACACCATATATTTT.

To note about this clone: Other DNA sequences in this sample translate to the same CDR3. The DNA for the CDR3 is TGCGCCAGCAGCCAGTCTGCTGGGACAGGGGGTGAAAAACTGTTTTTT. As protein: CASSQSAGTGGEKLFF. The V gene is TRBV4-3, the J gene TRBJ1-4, with TRBD1 identical over 11 bases. Losses at the gene ends were 3 bases for V and 7 bases for J; bases not matched to a gene: 7. The CDR3 consists of 16 residues. Germline values: CDR1 LGHNA, CDR2 YSLEER.

Relative to its sample, this clone is medium-sized. The V and J genes are TRBV7-9 and TRBJ2-7; 11 positions agree with TRBD2. Trimming at V came to 4 bases and at J to 2 bases, leaving 7 bases not matched to a gene. There are 16 residues in the CDR3. CDR1 SEHNR and CDR2 FQNEAQ come from the germline V gene (reference sequence). CDR3 sequence (DNA): TGTGCCAGCAGCTCAGCTAGCGGGGGGAGGGCCTACGAGCAGTACTTC. Its translation: CASSSASGGRAYEQYF.

The chain couples TRBV5-4 to TRBJ1-2; the match to TRBD1 covers 10 bases. V shed 0 bases, J shed 6 bases, and the junction held 2 bases outside the gene matches. The germline gives CDR1 SGHNT, CDR2 YYREEE (reference sequence). The CDR3 totals 14 residues. DNA of the CDR3: TGTGCCAGCAGCTTGGAGGGACAGGGGAATGGCTACACCTTC. Translating it yields CASSLEGQGNGYTF.

This clone is medium-sized within its sample. The chain couples TRBV7-6 to TRBJ2-1; TRBD1 is a possible D gene (6 bases). The CDR3 extends over 16 amino acids. CDR1 SGHVS and CDR2 FNYEAQ come from the germline V gene. Deletions cut 3 bases from V and 1 base from J, with 13 bases between. CDR3 loop: CASSLARTASYNEQFF. For the CDR3, the DNA is TGTGCCAGCAGCTTGGCACGGACAGCATCCTACAATGAGCAGTTCTTC.

V usage is TRBV5-5 and J usage is TRBJ2-1; TRBD2 is a possible D gene (7 bases). From germline, CDR1 is SGHKS and CDR2 YYEKEE (reference sequence). The V and J ends lost 4 bases and 3 bases respectively, with 14 bases between them. There are 15 residues in the CDR3. CDR3 protein: CASSQPGGRYNEQFF. For the CDR3, the DNA is TGTGCCAGCAGCCAGCCCGGGGGGCGCTACAATGAGCAGTTCTTC.

V usage is TRBV27 and J usage is TRBJ1-2; 8 nucleotides match TRBD1. The CDR3 is 16 amino acids. After removal of 7 bases from V and 3 bases from J, the junction contained 13 bases not matched to a gene. Germline V lookup: CDR1 MNHEY, CDR2 SMNVEV (reference sequence). The CDR3 bases are TGTGCCAGCAAGAGTATGTGGGACAGGCCAGACTATGGCTACACCTTC. Protein sequence: CASKSMWDRPDYGYTF.

The chain is built from TRBV29-1 and TRBJ2-7; D perhaps matches TRBD2 (6 bases). The V end was cut by 3 bases, the J end by 2 bases, with 11 bases between. The CDR3 has 13 amino acids. The germline V gene encodes CDR1 SQVTM and CDR2 ANQGSEA. The CDR3 DNA is TGCAGCGTTGATGCAGCGGGCACCTACGAGCAGTACTTC. Its translation: CSVDAAGTYEQYF.

This clone was recorded once. This chain joins TRBV5-6 and TRBJ2-3; 9 positions agree with TRBD2. After removal of 0 bases from V and 4 bases from J, the junction contained 6 bases not matched to a gene. Germline CDR1 SGHDT, CDR2 YYEEEE. The CDR3 loop spans 16 amino acids. The CDR3 protein is CASSLVTSGNSDTQYF. CDR3 sequence (DNA): TGTGCCAGCAGCTTGGTGACTAGCGGCAACTCAGATACGCAGTATTTT.

This clone was picked up a small number of times. The chain carries TRBV27 and TRBJ1-5, with D hard to call. Trimming shortened V by 1 base and J by 4 bases, and 5 bases separated the two germline ends. This CDR3 comprises 13 residues. CDR1 and CDR2 (germline): MNHEY, SMNVEV (reference sequence). The CDR3 reads CASSLFRNQPQHF. CDR3 DNA sequence: TGTGCCAGCAGTTTATTTCGTAATCAGCCCCAGCATTTT.

This clone was recorded once. V usage is TRBV19 and J usage is TRBJ2-5; 9 bases match TRBD2. The V gene's germline CDR1 is LNHDA and CDR2 SQIVND (reference sequence). This CDR3 is 14 amino acids long. V shed 7 bases, J shed 3 bases, and the junction held 6 bases outside the gene matches. As DNA, the CDR3 is TGTGCCAGTAACCCTTTAGCGGGGGAAGAGACCCAGTACTTC. Translated: CASNPLAGEETQYF. The full variable domain, its missing parts supplied by reference TRBV19 and TRBJ2-5, is DGGITQSPKYLFRKEGQNVTLSCEQNLNHDAMYWYRQDPGQGLRLIYYSQIVNDFQKGDIAEGYSVSREKKESFPLTVTSAQKNPTAFYLCASNPLAGEETQYFGPGTRLLVL.